Listed below are T cell receptor beta chains from one sample, sequenced in a study of T cells in localized non-small cell lung cancer. Libraries were prepared by immunoSEQ multiplex PCR; TCRdb keeps only in-frame clonotypes and omits some of them. The table has around 91,000 clones, around 90% seen once. The material was peripheral blood, obtained before any cancer treatment. These receptors were taken from a man aged 40 to 70 with stage I squamous cell lung carcinoma. Each CDR3 is given with its conserved first and last residue. A D gene is named only where the DNA matches it firmly. Expanded clones get a size class; other rows say once, few or many, or leave the size out.

clone size: NA; J gene: TRBJ1-5; V gene: TRBV6-6; D gene: NA; CDR3 protein: CASRWSSNQPQHF; CDR3 DNA: TGTGCCAGCAGGTGGAGTAGCAATCAGCCCCAGCATTTT
clone size: NA; J gene: TRBJ1-1; V gene: TRBV19; D gene: NA; CDR3 protein: CASSLGSTYVTEAFF; CDR3 DNA: TGTGCCAGTTCCTTAGGCTCCACTTATGTCACTGAAGCTTTCTTT
clone size: once; J gene: TRBJ2-2; V gene: TRBV7-8; D gene: TRBD1; CDR3 protein: CASSLTGMNTGELFF; CDR3 DNA: TGTGCCAGCAGCTTGACAGGGATGAACACCGGGGAGCTGTTTTTT
clone size: few; J gene: TRBJ1-2; V gene: TRBV2; D gene: NA; CDR3 protein: CASSVRSNGYTF; CDR3 DNA: TGTGCCAGCAGTGTCCGTTCCAATGGCTACACCTTC
clone size: NA; J gene: TRBJ2-5; V gene: TRBV19; D gene: NA; CDR3 protein: CASSIDLTVQETQYF; CDR3 DNA: TGTGCCAGTAGTATAGATTTGACAGTCCAAGAGACCCAGTACTTC
clone size: NA; J gene: TRBJ1-5; V gene: TRBV15; D gene: NA; CDR3 protein: CATSRDGGGYSNQPQHF; CDR3 DNA: TGTGCCACCAGCAGAGATGGGGGGGGGTATAGCAATCAGCCCCAGCATTTT
clone size: NA; J gene: TRBJ1-5; V gene: TRBV7-9; D gene: NA; CDR3 protein: CASSPTYSNQPQHF; CDR3 DNA: TGTGCCAGCAGCCCAACCTATAGCAATCAGCCCCAGCATTTT
clone size: once; J gene: TRBJ2-1; V gene: TRBV7-6; D gene: NA; CDR3 protein: CASSPTHNEQFF; CDR3 DNA: TGTGCCAGCAGCCCCACTCACAATGAGCAGTTCTTC
clone size: NA; J gene: TRBJ1-2; V gene: TRBV5-4; D gene: NA; CDR3 protein: CASSLGTGSYGYTF; CDR3 DNA: TGTGCCAGCAGCTTGGGAACGGGATCCTATGGCTACACCTTC
clone size: few; J gene: TRBJ1-1; V gene: TRBV7-2; D gene: NA; CDR3 protein: CASSSTVRQARNTEAFF; CDR3 DNA: TGTGCCAGCAGCTCTACCGTAAGACAGGCCCGGAACACTGAAGCTTTCTTT
clone size: once; J gene: TRBJ2-2; V gene: TRBV7-8; D gene: NA; CDR3 protein: CASSSRGSRLFF; CDR3 DNA: TGTGCCAGCAGCTCTAGGGGGTCCAGGCTGTTTTTT
clone size: NA; J gene: TRBJ2-7; V gene: TRBV7-6; D gene: NA; CDR3 protein: CASSVGSGEQYF; CDR3 DNA: TGTGCCAGCAGCGTTGGCTCGGGTGAGCAGTACTTC
clone size: NA; J gene: TRBJ2-5; V gene: TRBV7-2; D gene: NA; CDR3 protein: CASSRMGRQLETQYF; CDR3 DNA: TGTGCCAGCAGCCGGATGGGCAGGCAACTAGAGACCCAGTACTTC
clone size: NA; J gene: TRBJ1-3; V gene: TRBV6-1; D gene: TRBD1; CDR3 protein: CASSVRTGWTAGNTIYF; CDR3 DNA: TGTGCCAGCAGTGTTCGGACAGGCTGGACGGCTGGAAACACCATATATTTT
clone size: NA; J gene: TRBJ2-7; V gene: TRBV4-1; D gene: TRBD2; CDR3 protein: CASSPSRLAGGSYEQYF; CDR3 DNA: TGCGCCAGCAGCCCCTCACGACTAGCGGGGGGCTCCTACGAGCAGTACTTC
clone size: NA; J gene: TRBJ2-5; V gene: TRBV4-3; D gene: NA; CDR3 protein: CASSQGQFGPERLGETQYF; CDR3 DNA: TGCGCCAGCAGCCAGGGCCAATTCGGCCCTGAGAGGCTAGGCGAGACCCAGTACTTC
clone size: NA; J gene: TRBJ1-1; V gene: TRBV6-5; D gene: TRBD1; CDR3 protein: CASSSNRGKAFF; CDR3 DNA: TGTGCCAGCAGTTCGAACAGGGGGAAAGCTTTCTTT
clone size: NA; J gene: TRBJ1-1; V gene: TRBV12-5; D gene: NA; CDR3 protein: CASGLEGRTEAFF; CDR3 DNA: TGTGCTAGTGGTTTAGAGGGGAGAACTGAAGCTTTCTTT
clone size: few; J gene: TRBJ1-1; V gene: TRBV4-3; D gene: NA; CDR3 protein: CASSQEAGYNTEAFF; CDR3 DNA: TGCGCCAGCAGCCAAGAGGCAGGTTATAACACTGAAGCTTTCTTT
clone size: NA; J gene: TRBJ2-6; V gene: TRBV23-1; D gene: NA; CDR3 protein: CASTPGGRAYSGANVLTF; CDR3 DNA: TGCGCCAGCACGCCCGGCGGCAGGGCATACTCTGGGGCCAACGTCCTGACTTTC
clone size: few; J gene: TRBJ1-2; V gene: TRBV4-1; D gene: NA; CDR3 protein: CASSQDPGGSGYTF; CDR3 DNA: TGCGCCAGCAGCCAAGATCCTGGAGGGAGTGGCTACACCTTC
clone size: NA; J gene: TRBJ2-3; V gene: TRBV4-1; D gene: TRBD2; CDR3 protein: CASSRSGEDTQYF; CDR3 DNA: TGCGCCAGCAGCCGTAGCGGGGAAGATACGCAGTATTTT
clone size: NA; J gene: TRBJ2-6; V gene: TRBV2; D gene: NA; CDR3 protein: CASRATSSGANVLTF; CDR3 DNA: TGTGCCAGCAGGGCGACTAGCTCTGGGGCCAACGTCCTGACTTTC